The 9 T cell receptor beta chains reported below all come from one sample, sequenced in a study of beta chain features in type 1 diabetes (dated by TCRdb to 2016 to 2019). The receptor library was made with the immunoSEQ multiplex PCR assay. The entire isolated RNA was reverse transcribed using the High Capacity cDNA Reverse Transcription Kit, and thus expressed TCRB transcripts were sequenced. TCRdb carries this immuneACCESS record with in-frame sequences only. Its versions omit some clonotypes, under half of them owing to an unresolved V gene in the studies checked, with the rest unexplained. The sample yields some 150,000 clones; less than 11% were counted once. Of the sample, about 1.3% falls within the top ten clones. Material: naive CD4+ T cells from blood. Read against the paper, the sample's cell subset or site label means: true naive CD4+ T cells. These receptors were collected from a man aged 18-30 years in good health.

This clone was observed a handful of times. The V call is TRBV27, the J call TRBJ2-7; D not resolved. V gave up 0 bases and J gave up 0 bases, with 9 bases separating them. The CDR3 is 15 residues long. Germline loops: CDR1 MNHEY, CDR2 SMNVEV (reference sequence). The CDR3 reads CASSLSPRFSYEQYF. CDR3 bases: TGTGCCAGCAGTTTATCGCCTAGATTCTCCTACGAGCAGTACTTC.

This rearrangement joins TRBV7-8 to TRBJ1-5; the D is unclear. CDR1 is SGHVS and CDR2 is FQNEAQ in the germline V gene. The CDR3 has 14 amino acids. V was cut by 7 bases and J by 7 bases, with 17 bases left in between. As DNA, the CDR3 is TGTGCCAGCAACCTTCTTCGTGGGAGACAGCCCCAGCATTTT. It encodes CASNLLRGRQPQHF.

The chain employs TRBV6-1 and TRBJ2-1, with TRBD2 identical over 8 bases. Germline V gene sequence: CDR1 MNHNS, CDR2 SASEGT. The V segment lost 6 bases and the J segment 8 bases; nucleotides outside the gene matches: 12. The CDR3 loop spans 15 amino acids. CDR3 residues: CASRVTGTSGYEQFF. The CDR3 nucleotides are TGTGCCAGCAGGGTCACCGGGACTAGTGGGTATGAGCAGTTCTTC.

The chain combines TRBV7-2 with TRBJ1-1; D is possibly TRBD1 (5 bases). The CDR3 has 15 amino acids. V was clipped by 1 base and J by 3 bases, with 12 bases between them. Germline CDR1 is SGHTA and CDR2 is FQGNSA. DNA for the CDR3: TGTGCCAGCAGCTTAGGCTACAGGAGCGACACTGAAGCTTTCTTT. It is translated as CASSLGYRSDTEAFF.

The table lists this clone with a few counts. V is TRBV11-2 and J is TRBJ2-1; 7 nucleotides align to TRBD1. Germline CDR1 is SGHAT and CDR2 is FQNNGV. This CDR3 has 13 residues. V trimming: 5 bases; J trimming: 7 bases; junction bases outside the gene matches: 5. The CDR3 DNA follows: TGTGCCAGCAGCCACACGACAGGGAATGAGCAGTTCTTC. Residues: CASSHTTGNEQFF.

This clone was counted a few times. The chain carries TRBV4-3 and TRBJ1-3; weak D call: TRBD1 (6 bases). Per the germline V gene, CDR1 is LGHNA and CDR2 is YSLEER. The CDR3 has 15 amino acids. Between the trimmed V and J ends, which lost 3 bases and 0 bases, there was a span of 9 bases. The CDR3 protein is CASSHSDSSGNTIYF. CDR3 DNA: TGCGCCAGCAGCCATTCGGACAGCTCTGGAAACACCATATATTTT.

The V call is TRBV18, the J call TRBJ2-2; weak D call: TRBD1 (5 bases). There are 13 residues in the CDR3. Germline V lookup: CDR1 KGHSH, CDR2 LQKENI. V was trimmed by 6 bases and J by 4 bases, leaving 9 bases between them. The CDR3 is CASSRQSTGELFF. The CDR3 DNA sequence: TGTGCCAGCTCCAGACAGAGCACCGGGGAGCTGTTTTTT. The full variable domain, in which reference TRBV18 and TRBJ2-2 provide the parts outside the CDR3, is NAGVMQNPRHLVRRRGQEARLRCSPMKGHSHVYWYRQLPEEGLKFMVYLQKENIIDESGMPKERFSAEFPKEGPSILRIQQVVRGDSAAYFCASSRQSTGELFFGEGSRLTVL.

Only a few counts were recorded for this clone. The rearrangement joins TRBV6-5 to TRBJ1-2; weak D call: TRBD1 (5 bases). V dropped 0 bases and J dropped 5 bases, with 10 bases sitting between them. The CDR3 runs to 14 residues. Per germline, CDR1 MNHEY and CDR2 SVGAGI. CDR3 nucleotides: TGTGCCAGCAGTTACTCCGGGGGGAAGTATGGCTACACCTTC. This translates into CASSYSGGKYGYTF.

This clone was found a few times. The chain has TRBV30 and TRBJ1-6, with D possibly TRBD1 on 5 matching bases. Trimming shortened V by 4 bases and J by 0 bases, and 13 bases separated the two germline ends. Germline assignment: CDR1 GTSNPN and CDR2 SVGIG (reference sequence). The CDR3 contains 16 residues. The CDR3: CAWKGPRSSYNSPLHF. CDR3 sequence (DNA): TGTGCCTGGAAGGGGCCGCGTAGCTCCTATAATTCACCCCTCCACTTT. The full variable domain, rest sourced from reference TRBV30 and TRBJ1-6, is SQTIHQWPATLVQPVGSPLSLECTVEGTSNPNLYWYRQAAGRGLQLLFYSVGIGQISSEVPQNLSASRPQDRQFILSSKKLLLSDSGFYLCAWKGPRSSYNSPLHFGNGTRLTVT.